The 28 T cell receptor beta chains given below trace back to one sample, sequenced in a study of identical twins. One entry per CDR3 protein results from TCRdb running MiXCR on the 5' RACE reads. The sample lists approximately 260,000 distinct CDR3 sequences; roughly 8.7% were seen once. This sample was shared with a second study, whose subject was yellow fever vaccine responses in identical twins.

Material for sequencing was CD8+ T cells sorted from blood. These receptors came from a woman aged 18-29 years in good health.

The rearrangement uses TRBV20-1 and TRBJ2-5; 12 bases line up with TRBD2. CDR1 is DFQATT, CDR2 SNEGSKA, per germline (reference sequence). Trimming cost V 3 bases and J 0 bases; bases outside gene matches: 14. There are 19 residues in the CDR3. The CDR3 DNA reads as TGCAGTGCTAGTCGGTTGAGACTAGCGGGAGCCGTGTACCAAGAGACCCAGTACTTC. Protein product: CSASRLRLAGAVYQETQYF.

The chain joins TRBV9 to TRBJ2-1, with 11 positions matching TRBD2. Trimming at V came to 1 base and at J to 2 bases, leaving 8 bases not matched to a gene. The germline CDR1 and CDR2 sequences are SGDLS and YYNGEE. CDR3 size: 18 residues. The DNA of the CDR3 is TGTGCCAGCAGCGTACTTAGCGGGGGGGCCCCGACCTACAATGAGCAGTTCTTC. Protein: CASSVLSGGAPTYNEQFF.

The chain is built from TRBV7-9 and TRBJ1-1; D remains unclear. The V gene lost 11 bases and the J gene lost 2 bases, with 18 bases spanning the gap. The CDR3 consists of 14 residues. Germline V gene sequence: CDR1 SEHNR, CDR2 FQNEAQ (reference sequence). The CDR3 spells CAEREKGINTEAFF. Written as DNA, the CDR3 is TGTGCCGAAAGGGAGAAGGGAATAAACACTGAAGCTTTCTTT.

This sequence joins TRBV24-1 and TRBJ2-7; no reliable D call. The CDR3 runs 12 residues. The germline V gene encodes CDR1 KGHDR and CDR2 SFDVKD. Trimming took 3 bases from V and 5 from J, leaving 7 bases between them. The DNA of the CDR3 is TGTGCCACCAGTGATGCAAGACACGAGCAGTACTTC. This codes for CATSDARHEQYF.

The rearrangement joins TRBV28 to TRBJ2-1, with 11 bases identical to TRBD2. Trimming took 8 bases from V and 8 from J; bases not matched to a gene: 11. The CDR3 is 15 residues long. Germline lookup yields CDR1 MDHEN and CDR2 SYDVKM. The CDR3 coding sequence is TGTGCCAGCGGTGTAGCGGGAGGGCCGGGCGATGAGCAGTTCTTC. Amino acids: CASGVAGGPGDEQFF.

V usage is TRBV13 and J usage is TRBJ1-1; possible D gene TRBD1, 5 bases. Trimming shortened V by 8 bases and J by 3 bases, and 10 bases separated the two germline ends. The CDR3 extends over 12 amino acids. Germline loops: CDR1 PRHDT, CDR2 FYEKMQ (reference sequence). DNA for the CDR3: TGTGCCAGCTCCCAGGGCTACACTGAAGCTTTCTTT. It codes for CASSQGYTEAFF.

This clonotype was seen many times. Written as DNA, the CDR3 is TGTGCCAGCAGCTTAGGGGACGGAACCTACAATGAGCAGTTCTTC. It encodes CASSLGDGTYNEQFF. The V and J genes are TRBV7-9 and TRBJ2-1; D might be TRBD1 or TRBD2, each matching 5 bases. The CDR3 contains 15 residues. Germline lookup yields CDR1 SEHNR and CDR2 FQNEAQ (reference sequence). V lost 1 base and J 2 bases, leaving 9 bases between the germline ends.

This clonotype was counted many times. This chain links TRBV15 with TRBJ2-2; D is unresolved. V shed 3 bases and J shed 5 bases, with 13 bases lying between them. The CDR3 loop spans 15 amino acids. Germline lookup yields CDR1 LNHNV and CDR2 YYDKDF (reference sequence). The CDR3 DNA reads as TGTGCCACCAGCAGTTATAGAAGTGGGACCGGGGAGCTGTTTTTT. Protein: CATSSYRSGTGELFF.

The rearrangement joins TRBV7-4 to TRBJ2-6, with no clear D. This CDR3 spans 15 amino acids. The germline V gene has CDR1 SGHVT and CDR2 SQSDAQ. V lost 5 bases and J lost 0, with 8 bases in between. In DNA form, the CDR3 reads TGTGCCAGCAGCCCCCGTCCCTCTGGGGCCAACGTCCTGACTTTC. Translated, it gives CASSPRPSGANVLTF.

The chain links TRBV7-8 to TRBJ2-7; either TRBD1 or TRBD2 may supply D (5 bases each). The CDR3 extends over 15 amino acids. With 4 bases removed from V and 2 bases from J, the gap between germline ends came to 15 bases. The germline CDR1 and CDR2 sequences are SGHVS and FQNEAQ. CDR3 sequence: CASSSVLGTTYEQYF. The CDR3 DNA reads as TGTGCCAGCAGCTCCGTACTCGGGACCACCTACGAGCAGTACTTC.

This clonotype occurred many times. The genes are TRBV29-1 and TRBJ2-5; 9 bases align to TRBD1. The CDR3 is 16 residues long. The V and J ends lost 2 bases and 5 bases, in that order; junction bases with no gene match: 12. Germline V lookup: CDR1 SQVTM, CDR2 ANQGSEA. The CDR3, as DNA: TGCAGCGTTGAAATTCCCCGGGACAGGGAGGGGGAGACCCAGTACTTC. This sequence encodes CSVEIPRDREGETQYF.

V is TRBV19 and J is TRBJ2-3; 7 bases are a match to TRBD1. CDR3 size: 16 residues. Germline lookup yields CDR1 LNHDA and CDR2 SQIVND (reference sequence). V trimming: 3 bases; J trimming: 2 bases; junction bases outside the gene matches: 8. The CDR3: CASSIQQGKDTDTQYF. CDR3 DNA: TGTGCCAGTAGTATTCAACAGGGGAAGGACACAGATACGCAGTATTTT.

This clonotype appeared many times. The V and J genes are TRBV10-3 and TRBJ1-5; 8 bases are a match to TRBD1. The J segment lost 3 bases and the V segment lost 2 bases, leaving 3 bases of the junction unmatched. Germline CDR1 is ENHRY and CDR2 is SYGVKD. CDR3 length: 15 residues. DNA for the CDR3: TGTGCCATCAGTGAGGGACAGGGCTTCAATCAGCCCCAGCATTTT. As protein: CAISEGQGFNQPQHF.

The chain employs TRBV28 and TRBJ2-5; D may be TRBD1 (6 bases). V lost 5 bases and J 5 bases, leaving 18 bases between the germline ends. Germline-derived CDR1 and CDR2 are MDHEN and SYDVKM. The CDR3 runs 15 residues. CDR3 sequence (DNA): TGTGCCAGCAGTCTTTCAGGGGACCTATGGGAGACCCAGTACTTC. It translates to CASSLSGDLWETQYF.

This clonotype was detected a few times. The gene calls are TRBV27 and TRBJ2-2, with D possibly being TRBD1 (6 bases). Germline lookup yields CDR1 MNHEY and CDR2 SMNVEV (reference sequence). The CDR3 has 13 residues. Trimming pared 9 bases from V and 4 bases from J, leaving 12 bases between. CDR3 residues: CASGAGVTGELFF. The CDR3 DNA sequence: TGTGCCAGTGGGGCAGGGGTCACCGGGGAGCTGTTTTTT.

In its sample, this clonotype was seen a few times. The V gene is TRBV24-1, the J gene TRBJ2-7; D call uncertain. V was pared by 4 bases and J by 3 bases, with 6 bases between. The CDR3 is 12 residues long. CDR1 is KGHDR and CDR2 is SFDVKD in the germline V gene. The CDR3 loop reads CATSDGSYEQYF. The CDR3 nucleotides are TGTGCCACCAGTGACGGAAGCTACGAGCAGTACTTC.

This clonotype was detected a few times. This chain links TRBV6-2 or TRBV6-3 with TRBJ2-7, with a tentative D call TRBD2 (5 bases). The CDR3 extends over 13 amino acids. Trimming took off 5 bases at V and 4 bases at J, with 12 bases between the two ends. Germline V gene sequence: CDR1 MNHEY, CDR2 SVGEGT. The CDR3 DNA follows: TGTGCCAGCAGTCCACTAGGTGGATACGAGCAGTACTTC. Translation gives CASSPLGGYEQYF.

At least ten counts were recorded for this clonotype. The V call is TRBV9, the J call TRBJ2-3, with a weak D call TRBD2 (6 bases). From germline, CDR1 is SGDLS and CDR2 YYNGEE. Trimming cost V 6 bases and J 5 bases, with 16 bases left between them. This CDR3 contains 14 residues. The CDR3 DNA follows: TGTGCCAGCAATAACGGAGGGCCCCTAGATACGCAGTATTTT. The encoded protein is CASNNGGPLDTQYF.

This clonotype was detected only a few times. CDR3 sequence: CASSPGHEYNEQFF. For the CDR3, the DNA is TGTGCCAGCAGCCCCGGACACGAATACAATGAGCAGTTCTTC. The rearrangement joins TRBV3-1 to TRBJ2-1, with a weak D call TRBD1 (5 bases). There are 14 residues in the CDR3. Per germline, CDR1 LGHDT and CDR2 YNNKEL (reference sequence). The ends were cut back, 4 bases at V and 4 bases at J, with 11 bases in the middle.

The gene calls are TRBV29-1 and TRBJ2-5; 8 bases match TRBD2. V shed 8 bases, J shed 2 bases, and the junction held 10 bases outside the gene matches. The CDR3 length is 14 residues. Germline CDR1 and CDR2: SQVTM and ANQGSEA. CDR3 in amino acids: CSSWRAGAQETQYF. The CDR3 coding sequence is TGCAGCTCTTGGCGAGCGGGGGCACAAGAGACCCAGTACTTC.

The CDR3: CASRLTRGGDTQYF. CDR3 nucleotide sequence: TGTGCCAGCAGATTAACTAGGGGGGGAGATACGCAGTATTTT. The rearrangement uses TRBV7-2 and TRBJ2-3; D possibly corresponds to TRBD2 (7 bases). V lost 6 bases and J 5 bases, leaving 15 bases between the germline ends. This CDR3 is 14 amino acids long. CDR1 and CDR2 from the germline V gene are SGHTA and FQGNSA.

This clonotype was observed a handful of times. The chain joins TRBV6-6 to TRBJ1-5; D gene uncertain. The CDR3 totals 13 residues. CDR1 MNHNY and CDR2 SVGAGI come from the germline V gene (reference sequence). Trimming pared 7 bases from V and 5 bases from J, leaving 12 bases between. CDR3 sequence reads: CASTWGLHQPQHF. CDR3 nucleotide sequence: TGTGCCAGCACCTGGGGTCTTCATCAGCCCCAGCATTTT.

This clonotype was recorded at least ten times. The V gene is TRBV10-3, the J gene TRBJ2-7; the match to TRBD1 covers 7 bases. CDR1 and CDR2 (germline): ENHRY, SYGVKD. Unmatched junction bases numbered 4, after V lost 5 bases and J lost 6 bases. There are 12 residues in the CDR3. The CDR3 reads CAISQDRREQYF. In DNA form, the CDR3 reads TGTGCCATCAGTCAGGACAGGCGCGAGCAGTACTTC.

This clonotype appeared many times. This sequence joins TRBV4-2 and TRBJ2-1; the D gene could be TRBD1 or TRBD2 (5 bases each). The V gene lost 0 bases and the J gene lost 4 bases, with 13 bases spanning the gap. This CDR3 has 16 residues. Germline CDR1 reads LGHNA; CDR2 reads YNFKEQ. The DNA of the CDR3 is TGTGCCAGCAGCCAAGACCTTGGGGGAACATACAATGAGCAGTTCTTC. Translating gives CASSQDLGGTYNEQFF.

In its sample, this clonotype was seen a few times. The chain is built from TRBV28 and TRBJ2-1, with D possibly being TRBD1 (5 bases). V gave up 2 bases and J gave up 7 bases, with 18 bases separating them. The CDR3 runs to 16 residues. Per germline, CDR1 MDHEN and CDR2 SYDVKM. The CDR3 protein is CASSLRQGSAQNEQFF. The DNA for the CDR3 is TGTGCCAGCAGTTTACGGCAGGGATCGGCCCAAAATGAGCAGTTCTTC.

This clonotype was counted many times. The CDR3 bases are TGTGCCACCAGAGGGACGGCTCAAGAGACCCAGTACTTC. It specifies CATRGTAQETQYF. The chain links TRBV24-1 to TRBJ2-5; D is possibly TRBD1 or TRBD2 (5 bases each). The CDR3 runs to 13 residues. CDR1 and CDR2 from the germline V gene are KGHDR and SFDVKD. V lost 7 bases and J lost 2, with 10 bases in between.

V is TRBV20-1 and J is TRBJ2-7; 7 bases are shared with TRBD2. CDR1 DFQATT and CDR2 SNEGSKA come from the germline V gene (reference sequence). The trim removed 0 bases at V and 0 bases at J, leaving 11 bases unmatched. This CDR3 spans 17 amino acids. CDR3 protein: CSARDLQTSVLSYEQYF. CDR3 sequence (DNA): TGCAGTGCTAGAGATCTCCAAACTAGCGTCCTCTCCTACGAGCAGTACTTC.

The rearrangement links TRBV5-1 to TRBJ1-1, with a possible D match to TRBD1 (5 bases). CDR3 length: 13 amino acids. Germline loops: CDR1 SGHRS, CDR2 YFSETQ. The V and J ends lost 4 bases and 3 bases respectively, with 10 bases between them. Here the CDR3 reads CASSPLGDTEAFF. CDR3 coding DNA: TGCGCCAGCAGCCCTTTGGGGGACACTGAAGCTTTCTTT.